This is a list of T cell receptor beta chains from one sample in a study of T-cell memory formation after mild COVID-19. TCRdb used MiXCR to reprocess the 5' RACE reads, holding one entry per CDR3 protein. The sample has about 400,000 distinct CDR3 sequences, more than 20% seen once; the top ten hold roughly 14%. The sequenced sample consisted of PBMCs or a T cell subset sorted from them (not recorded which). The receptors originated from an adult woman who had mild COVID-19 (a few samples of this study predate the infection). Cell type and time point are not known. Both conserved end residues are part of each CDR3. A D gene is named only where the DNA matches it firmly. Only some rows state a clone size, as once, few, many or a class for expanded clones.

J gene	D gene	clone size	V gene	CDR3 DNA	CDR3 protein
TRBJ2-7	TRBD1	NA	TRBV7-6	TGTGCCAGCAGCGCATTCGGACAGGGCTCCTACGAGCAGTACTTC	CASSAFGQGSYEQYF
TRBJ1-5	TRBD1	many	TRBV27	TGTGCCAGCAGTTTACAGGGGGCGCAGCCCCAGCATTTT	CASSLQGAQPQHF
TRBJ2-7	NA	many	TRBV20-1	TGCAGTGCTAGACTAAGCGCCTACGAGCAGTACTTC	CSARLSAYEQYF
TRBJ2-2	NA	NA	TRBV7-9	TGTGCCAGCAGCCTAGAACCGGGACCTACACAACAACACACCGGGGAGCTGTTTTTT	CASSLEPGPTQQHTGELFF
TRBJ2-7	TRBD2	NA	TRBV5-1	TGCGCCAGCAGGCAAGCGGGAGCCTACGAGCAGTACTTC	CASRQAGAYEQYF
TRBJ2-3	TRBD2	many	TRBV4-2	TGTGCCAGCAGCCAAGATAGACGCGGGAGGGTGAGCACAGATACGCAGTATTTT	CASSQDRRGRVSTDTQYF
TRBJ2-7	NA	few	TRBV15	TGTGCCACCAGCAGACAGGGGTCTTACGAGCAGTACTTC	CATSRQGSYEQYF
TRBJ2-2	NA	NA	TRBV10-3	TGTGCCATCAGGGCCGGGGGCCTTAACGCCGGGGAGCTGTTTTTT	CAIRAGGLNAGELFF
TRBJ1-4	NA	NA	TRBV9	TGTGCCAGCAGCCCCCGTTTTACCCAACTGGGTGAAAAACTGTTTTTT	CASSPRFTQLGEKLFF
TRBJ2-7	TRBD2	few	TRBV20-1	TGCAGTGCTAACGGCCTTGTTCCCGGCGGGGGGTCCTACGAGCAGTACTTC	CSANGLVPGGGSYEQYF
TRBJ1-2	NA	many	TRBV12-3/TRBV12-4	TGTGCCAGCAGAAGAGATGTCAGGGGTGGCTACACCTTC	CASRRDVRGGYTF
TRBJ2-1	NA	few	TRBV7-2	TGTGCCAGCAGCTTTAGTTGGACCGGGGTCTTC	CASSFSWTGVF
TRBJ1-1	NA	few	TRBV7-9	TGTGCCAGCAGCTTAGGATACAGGGAGAACACTGAAGCTTTCTTT	CASSLGYRENTEAFF
TRBJ1-2	TRBD1	NA	TRBV5-4	TGTGCCAGCAGCCGTGGGACAGGGCTCTTTGGCTACACCTTC	CASSRGTGLFGYTF
TRBJ2-7	TRBD2	NA	TRBV2	TGTGCCAGCTCCGGGACTAGCGGCTACGAGCAGTACTTC	CASSGTSGYEQYF
TRBJ1-5	NA	NA	TRBV25-1	TGTGCCAGCAGTGATGGGTTGAGTCAGCCCCAGCATTTT	CASSDGLSQPQHF
TRBJ2-7	TRBD2	few	TRBV7-3	TGTGCCAGCAGCTTGGGAGGGCCTAGGTACGAGCAGTACTTC	CASSLGGPRYEQYF
TRBJ2-7	NA	few	TRBV5-1	TGCGCCAGCAGCTTGGTCGAGCGAGGCCTCTACGAGCAGTACTTC	CASSLVERGLYEQYF
TRBJ2-7	TRBD2	NA	TRBV4-2	TGTGCCAGCAGCCCACGGGCAGCGGGGGCCTACGAGCAGTACTTC	CASSPRAAGAYEQYF
TRBJ2-5	TRBD2	NA	TRBV29-1	TGCAGCGTTATGACTGGGAGCGGGAGGATAGCAGAGACCCAGTACTTC	CSVMTGSGRIAETQYF
TRBJ2-3	TRBD1	NA	TRBV15	TGTGCCACCAGCAGGGACAGGGGGCTCGGAGATACGCAGTATTTT	CATSRDRGLGDTQYF
TRBJ1-2	NA	NA	TRBV5-1	TGCGCCAGCAGCTTGTGGACGGATGGCTACACCTTC	CASSLWTDGYTF
TRBJ2-2	NA	NA	TRBV5-1	TGCGCCAGCAGCTTATACTACCGGGGCCCTAAGACCGGGGAGCTGTTTTTT	CASSLYYRGPKTGELFF
TRBJ2-7	NA	NA	TRBV6-2/TRBV6-3	TGTGCCAGCAGTTACTCCGCGCGGGGCTCCTACGAGCAGTACTTC	CASSYSARGSYEQYF
TRBJ1-2	NA	few	TRBV9	TGTGCCAGCAGCCCGGAGGGGAGGGATGGCTACACCTTC	CASSPEGRDGYTF
TRBJ2-7	NA	few	TRBV5-1	TGCGCCAGCCAGAGGCTCGGGGGACCCTACGAGCAGTACTTC	CASQRLGGPYEQYF
TRBJ1-5	TRBD1	NA	TRBV3-1	TGTGCCAGCACGACAGGGGTCGGTAATCAGCCCCAGCATTTT	CASTTGVGNQPQHF
TRBJ2-7	NA	many	TRBV12-3/TRBV12-4	TGTGCCAGCAGTTTAGGGGATCCCGGACGGATCGAGCAGTACTTC	CASSLGDPGRIEQYF
TRBJ2-3	TRBD2	NA	TRBV5-4	TGTGCCAGCAGCCTGAGACTAGCGGGAGGCCCAGATACGCAGTATTTT	CASSLRLAGGPDTQYF
TRBJ1-2	NA	NA	TRBV6-5	TGTGCCAGCAGTTATGACGGGCAGAATCATGGCTACACCTTC	CASSYDGQNHGYTF
TRBJ2-5	NA	NA	TRBV7-7	TGTGCCAGCAGCCTTTCCGGGACGGGAGAGACCCAGTACTTC	CASSLSGTGETQYF
TRBJ2-7	TRBD1	NA	TRBV5-1	TGCGCCAGCAGCTTGGTCGGGACAGGGGAGCAGTACTTC	CASSLVGTGEQYF
TRBJ1-3	NA	few	TRBV12-3/TRBV12-4	TGTGCCAGCAGTTTGCCCGTTCTAAACACCATATATTTT	CASSLPVLNTIYF
TRBJ2-1	TRBD2	NA	TRBV29-1	TGCAGCGTTAGACCCCCGGCGACTAGCGGGAGATTAGGGAATGAGCAGTTCTTC	CSVRPPATSGRLGNEQFF
TRBJ2-1	NA	NA	TRBV6-5	TGTGCCGCCGCGCTGGAGGGCTCCTACAATGAGCAGTTCTTC	CAAALEGSYNEQFF
TRBJ2-1	TRBD2	NA	TRBV4-1	TGCGCCAGCAGCCAAGATACCGGGACTAGCGGGAGGGCCGCCTACAATGAGCAGTTCTTC	CASSQDTGTSGRAAYNEQFF
TRBJ1-1	TRBD1	NA	TRBV29-1	TGCAGCGTTGAGAACAGGGGGCTAAAGGATGAAGCTTTCTTT	CSVENRGLKDEAFF
TRBJ2-5	NA	NA	TRBV7-2	TGTGCCAGCAGCCTCCTCACCCACGGGGAGACCCAGTACTTC	CASSLLTHGETQYF
TRBJ2-5	NA	NA	TRBV2	TGTGCCAGCCCCGCCGGGACGGAGTCTCAAGAGACCCAGTACTTC	CASPAGTESQETQYF
TRBJ1-1	NA	NA	TRBV11-1	TGTGCCAGCAGCTTATGGAGGGGCGCCTCGAACACTGAAGCTTTCTTT	CASSLWRGASNTEAFF
TRBJ2-7	NA	NA	TRBV7-2	TGTGCCAGCAGCTTAGGAGGGCAGCCCTCCTACGAGCAGTACTTC	CASSLGGQPSYEQYF
TRBJ1-5	NA	NA	TRBV7-8	TGTGCCAGCAGCTTAGCGCGGATAGGGGAGGCGGGTAGCAATCAGCCCCAGCATTTT	CASSLARIGEAGSNQPQHF
TRBJ1-5	NA	NA	TRBV6-4	TGTGCCAGCAGTGACTCGAGGGCAGGGGCCGGGGGCAATCAGCCCCAGCATTTT	CASSDSRAGAGGNQPQHF
TRBJ2-7	NA	NA	TRBV10-1	TGCGCCAGCAGTGAGTCAAGGACTAAAAGCTCCTACGAGCAGTACTTC	CASSESRTKSSYEQYF
TRBJ1-1	NA	NA	TRBV14	TGTGCCAGCAGCCTCAGCGCGGGGGCGAATGAAGCTTTCTTT	CASSLSAGANEAFF
TRBJ2-3	TRBD1	NA	TRBV7-9	TGTGCCAGCAGCCACCCGACAGGGGCCACAGATACGCAGTATTTT	CASSHPTGATDTQYF
TRBJ2-1	TRBD2	many	TRBV30	TGTGCCTGGATTATGGCTAGCGGTGACAATGAGCAGTTCTTC	CAWIMASGDNEQFF
TRBJ1-5	NA	few	TRBV12-3/TRBV12-4	TGTGCCAGCCGCCAGGATGCCTTGGCCCATTCGCCCCAGCATTTT	CASRQDALAHSPQHF
TRBJ2-7	TRBD1	NA	TRBV7-2	TGTGCCAGCAGCGCGAGACAGGGGCCTACCTCCTACGAGCAGTACTTC	CASSARQGPTSYEQYF
TRBJ2-7	NA	few	TRBV4-2	TGTGCCAGCAGCCAAGATGAGGGTTCGGGGGAGCAGTACTTC	CASSQDEGSGEQYF
TRBJ2-6	NA	NA	TRBV9	TGTGCCAGCAGAAACCGGGACTCTGGGGCCAACGTCCTGACTTTC	CASRNRDSGANVLTF
TRBJ1-1	TRBD1	many	TRBV6-1	TGTGCCAGCACTCGGGACAGGGGTTTCACTGAAGCTTTCTTT	CASTRDRGFTEAFF
TRBJ2-1	TRBD1	NA	TRBV7-8	TGTGCCAGCAGCTACCGGGACAGGACCTACAATGAGCAGTTCTTC	CASSYRDRTYNEQFF
TRBJ2-1	NA	NA	TRBV4-2	TGTGCCAGCAGCCAGATCTCCGTCAGTGAGCAGTTCTTC	CASSQISVSEQFF